These 9 T cell receptor beta chains were all obtained from the same sample, sequenced in a study of cytomegalovirus exposure and HLA in healthy donors. Use of 60 Vbeta and 13 Jbeta primers characterized the PCR. Data came from immunoSEQ multiplex PCR; TCRdb stores just in-frame clones and leaves some out. The repertoire has some 200,000 clones, roughly a tenth of them found once; the top ten carry about 1.2%. The sequencing input was PBMCs. The receptors here all came from a woman in her twenties or thirties in good health and CMV-seropositive.

This chain uses TRBV2 with TRBJ2-3; D not certain. This CDR3 spans 14 amino acids. Germline V lookup: CDR1 SNHLY, CDR2 FYNNEI. V gave up 2 bases and J gave up 0 bases, with 6 bases separating them. CDR3 loop: CASSESVSTDTQYF. The CDR3 coding sequence is TGTGCCAGCAGTGAATCTGTCAGCACAGATACGCAGTATTTT.

This clone was detected only a few times. The CDR3 spells CASGLPPVAGGHNEQFF. CDR3 coding DNA: TGTGCTAGTGGTTTGCCCCCGGTGGCGGGAGGGCACAATGAGCAGTTCTTC. V gene TRBV12-5 combines with J gene TRBJ2-1, with 9 bases lining up with TRBD2. This CDR3 spans 17 amino acids. The germline gives CDR1 LGHNT, CDR2 FRNRAP. The V and J ends lost 2 bases and 5 bases, in that order; junction bases with no gene match: 10. Using reference TRBV12-5 and TRBJ2-1 for the parts outside the CDR3, the full variable domain is DARVTQTPRHKVTEMGQEVTMRCQPILGHNTVFWYRQTMMQGLELLAYFRNRAPLDDSGMPKDRFSAEMPDATLATLKIQPSEPRDSAVYFCASGLPPVAGGHNEQFFGPGTRLTVL.

This CDR3 reads CASGLVLLTSVDNEQFF. The CDR3 DNA sequence: TGTGCTAGTGGTTTGGTACTATTGACTAGCGTCGACAATGAGCAGTTCTTC. The chain joins TRBV12-5 to TRBJ2-1, with 8 bases fitting TRBD2. In germline, CDR1 is LGHNT, CDR2 FRNRAP. V lost 0 bases to trimming and J lost 5 bases; unmatched junction nucleotides: 9. This CDR3 spans 17 amino acids.

The chain links TRBV29-1 to TRBJ2-1; D not resolved. The V and J ends lost 3 bases and 5 bases respectively, with 8 bases between them. The CDR3 has 12 amino acids. Germline-derived CDR1 and CDR2 are SQVTM and ANQGSEA. CDR3 sequence: CSVDSLNNEQFF. The CDR3 DNA sequence: TGCAGCGTTGACTCTTTAAACAATGAGCAGTTCTTC.

This clone occurred a few times. This chain uses TRBV6-1 with TRBJ1-2, with 7 bases matching TRBD1. This CDR3 region has 13 residues. Germline V gene sequence: CDR1 MNHNS, CDR2 SASEGT. J gave up 7 bases and V 5 bases, and 7 bases lay outside the gene matches. The CDR3 nucleotides read TGTGCCAGCAGTTCGGCTCGACAGGGTGGCTACACCTTC. It specifies CASSSARQGGYTF.

This clone was seen more than once but under ten times. The chain combines TRBV27 with TRBJ2-7, with D hard to call. Trimming cost V 8 bases and J 0 bases, with 17 bases left between them. From germline, CDR1 is MNHEY and CDR2 SMNVEV (reference sequence). This CDR3 comprises 15 residues. The CDR3 region has the DNA TGTGCCAGCTCTTCCCCCCAGCGCTTCTCCTACGAGCAGTACTTC. Its protein product is CASSSPQRFSYEQYF.

This clone was observed a handful of times. The chain employs TRBV6-7 and TRBJ2-1, with 10 bases identical to TRBD2. TRBV6-7 is designated an ORF whose function remains uncertain. This CDR3 is built from 17 residues. The J segment lost 4 bases and the V segment lost 5 bases, leaving 11 bases of the junction unmatched. This CDR3 is CASSPVSGTSVYNEQFF. CDR3 nucleotides: TGTGCCAGCAGTCCAGTATCCGGGACTAGCGTGTACAATGAGCAGTTCTTC.

The CDR3 region has the DNA TGCGCCAGCAGCTCCTTATATTACAATGAGCAGTTCTTC. Protein product: CASSSLYYNEQFF. The V call is TRBV5-1, the J call TRBJ2-1; D gene unclear. Germline V gene sequence: CDR1 SGHRS, CDR2 YFSETQ. Trimming took 3 bases from V and 4 from J, leaving 8 bases between them. This CDR3 contains 13 residues.

This clone occurred a few times. This chain links TRBV7-9 with TRBJ2-1; D call uncertain. Trimming pared 1 base from V and 6 bases from J, leaving 4 bases between. The CDR3 is 12 residues long. The germline V gene has CDR1 SEHNR and CDR2 FQNEAQ (reference sequence). The CDR3 protein is CASSLEPNEQFF. CDR3 DNA sequence: TGTGCCAGCAGCTTAGAGCCCAATGAGCAGTTCTTC.